A selection of T cell receptor beta chains follows, all from one sample in a study of T cell changes during pregnancy in multiple sclerosis. Sequenced by immunoSEQ multiplex PCR; TCRdb stores in-frame clones only, minus some. The sample yields more than 25,000 clones, 92% seen once. Source: peripheral blood, taken in the first trimester of pregnancy. The receptor source for this set is a female donor in good health, enrolled as a control in a pregnancy study. Each CDR3 is given with its conserved first and last residue. A clone size is listed for some rows: how often the clone was seen (once, few, many), or a class if it is expanded.

j_call clone_size v_call cdr3_aa
TRBJ1-1 NA TRBV5-6 CASSPQWEAAEAFF
TRBJ2-3 NA TRBV2 CASRSRRGGTDTQYF
TRBJ1-1 NA TRBV10-1 CASSGQGYTEAFF
TRBJ2-5 NA TRBV5-6 CASSSATGQETQYF
TRBJ1-6 NA TRBV7-9 CASSLGGRNSPLHF
TRBJ2-5 NA TRBV5-8 CASSAGLAGEGETQYF
TRBJ2-6 NA TRBV2 CASSPDVYGQIGANVLTF
TRBJ2-1 NA TRBV9 CASSEPLRSGADNEQFF
TRBJ2-7 NA TRBV4-3 CASSQTSTGNYEQYF
TRBJ2-7 NA TRBV16 CASKPLAGPTQYF
TRBJ1-1 once TRBV10-2 CASSYRGRDTEAFF
TRBJ1-1 NA TRBV6-4 CASSRDRGSSTEAFF
TRBJ1-4 NA TRBV6-6 CASRATGEVNEKLFF
TRBJ2-3 NA TRBV2 CASALGGRTDTQYF
TRBJ2-7 NA TRBV11-2 CASSLLGAEQYF
TRBJ1-1 NA TRBV6-6 CASSWRENTEAFF
TRBJ2-7 NA TRBV27 CASSLAASLGSYEQYF
TRBJ2-1 NA TRBV30 CAWTQGSEQFF
TRBJ1-1 NA TRBV4-3 CASSATDKNTEAFF
TRBJ1-1 NA TRBV30 CACGQRNTEAFF
TRBJ2-1 NA TRBV7-9 CASSLGGAIYNEQFF
TRBJ2-3 NA TRBV29-1 CSVARQGGADTQYF
TRBJ2-7 NA TRBV7-8 CASSLTGVSYEQYF
TRBJ1-3 NA TRBV5-1 CASSTTGAGLGNTIYF
TRBJ2-7 NA TRBV6-5 CAISGSYEQYF
TRBJ1-1 once TRBV9 CASRLVRTRFLEAFF
TRBJ2-1 NA TRBV19 CASGALAGGISEQFF
TRBJ2-3 NA TRBV19 CASSIDSGYGDTQYF
TRBJ1-2 NA TRBV30 CAWSAQSYGYTF
TRBJ2-7 NA TRBV5-1 CASSLDPPLAGGPYEQYF
TRBJ2-2 NA TRBV19 CASSIMAGGMMNTGELFF
TRBJ1-2 NA TRBV6-6 CASSYSGASYGYTF
TRBJ1-4 NA TRBV7-7 CASSPQGVGKLFF
TRBJ1-2 NA TRBV28 CASNPPGTGGGYTF
TRBJ2-7 NA TRBV6-5 CASRTPEGSSYEQYF
TRBJ1-1 NA TRBV25-1 CASSEGYGTENTEAFF
TRBJ2-1 once TRBV11-2 CASSFRLAGYNEQFF
TRBJ1-2 NA TRBV6-5 CASSGAGKSYGYTF
TRBJ1-5 NA TRBV27 CASSLSAGLINQPQHF
TRBJ2-7 NA TRBV10-3 CAISGGGTPNYEQYF
TRBJ2-4 NA TRBV2 CASSVSGTAKNIQYF
TRBJ1-4 NA TRBV7-2 CASRPSGTSNEKLFF
TRBJ2-5 NA TRBV6-6 CASSKEGAQETQYF
TRBJ1-1 NA TRBV6-4 CASSDSWGGTEAFF
TRBJ2-1 NA TRBV5-1 CASSLFSGGPGNEQFF
TRBJ1-1 NA TRBV14 CASSSSGTGITEAFF
TRBJ2-5 NA TRBV30 CAWNSQGMRETQYF
TRBJ2-3 NA TRBV5-4 CASSLNLADHTQYF
TRBJ2-1 NA TRBV6-4 CASRGGLSDEQFF
TRBJ1-2 NA TRBV7-2 CASSRRELYGYTF
TRBJ2-7 NA TRBV2 CASTGGWGTVGTYEQYF
TRBJ2-7 NA TRBV6-5 CASSPRTSGYEQYF
TRBJ2-1 NA TRBV7-9 CASSLDGLAGGDEQFF
TRBJ2-1 NA TRBV6-5 CASRDSGMHEQFF